This T cell receptor beta chain appears in the sequencing data of a study of T-cell reconstitution after alpha-beta-depleted transplantation in children. The ends lost 0 bases at V and 1 base at J; junction bases unmatched: 12. Germline loops: CDR1 DFQATT, CDR2 SNEGSKA (reference sequence). The CDR3 spans 19 residues. Study-wide results and limits: Alpha-beta T cells present about two months after transplant were reported to originate from several hundred expanded graft clones.

This clonotype showed up many times. Its antigen is unknown. Molecular barcoding with unique molecular identifiers was used for the TCRbeta library. TCRdb ran MiXCR on the PCR reads and lists one entry per CDR3 protein. The data show tens of thousands of distinct CDR3 sequences, over 4.5% seen once. This receptor was taken from a female patient under 10 years old who had a stem cell transplant for aplastic anemia, so the T cells may come from the graft donor. The sequencing used PBMCs, mostly from graft donor cells, collected 60 days after TCRalphabeta/CD19-depleted stem cell transplant. The chain has TRBV20-1 and TRBJ2-1; 10 bases fit TRBD2. The CDR3 region has the DNA TGCAGTGCTAGAGATTCGGCCAGCGGGAGGGCCTGGTCCTACAATGAGCAGTTCTTC. Amino acid sequence: CSARDSASGRAWSYNEQFF.